The next 20 T cell receptor beta chains were all read from a single sample in a study of shared clonotypes between healthy human individuals. TCRdb's copy holds only in-frame clones and misses some; the assay was immunoSEQ multiplex PCR. The table includes around 750,000 clones, 74% detected once. Material for sequencing was memory CD4+ T cells sorted from blood. Regarding subset: CD45RA-negative fraction. The receptors originated from a woman younger than 45 in good health.

This clone was counted only a few times. The chain combines TRBV5-6 with TRBJ2-7, with a weak D call TRBD2 (7 bases). The CDR3 length is 15 residues. The V and J ends lost 1 base and 3 bases respectively, with 14 bases between them. Germline assignment: CDR1 SGHDT and CDR2 YYEEEE. CDR3 amino acids: CASSLLRGAYYEQYF. DNA of the CDR3: TGTGCCAGCAGCTTGCTTCGGGGGGCCTACTACGAGCAGTACTTC. The entire variable domain, with the rest obtained from reference TRBV5-6 and TRBJ2-7, is as follows: DAGVTQSPTHLIKTRGQQVTLRCSPKSGHDTVSWYQQALGQGPQFIFQYYEEEERQRGNFPDRFSGHQFPNYSSELNVNALLLGDSALYLCASSLLRGAYYEQYFGPGTRLTVT.

The chain carries TRBV5-1 and TRBJ2-5; 8 nucleotides align to TRBD2. J was trimmed by 0 bases and V by 3 bases; bases with no gene match: 7. Germline assignment: CDR1 SGHRS and CDR2 YFSETQ. This CDR3 contains 16 residues. CDR3 nucleotide sequence: TGCGCCAGCAGCTCGGACCCAGCGGGGGACCAAGAGACCCAGTACTTC. Amino acid sequence: CASSSDPAGDQETQYF.

The J gene is TRBJ2-2, the V gene TRBV5-1; 10 nucleotides agree with TRBD2. Trimming took 1 base from V and 0 from J; bases not matched to a gene: 0. The CDR3 totals 16 residues. Per germline, CDR1 SGHRS and CDR2 YFSETQ. CDR3 loop: CASSLTSGTNTGELFF. The CDR3 region has the DNA TGCGCCAGCAGCTTGACTAGCGGGACGAACACCGGGGAGCTGTTTTTT.

The rearrangement links TRBV18 to TRBJ2-7, with unresolved D. V was cut by 6 bases and J by 2 bases, with 14 bases left in between. This CDR3 region has 14 residues. CDR1 is KGHSH, CDR2 LQKENI, per germline. The CDR3 DNA is TGTGCCAGCTCCGAAACCAAGCAGCCCTACGAGCAGTACTTC. It is translated as CASSETKQPYEQYF.

This sequence joins TRBV5-1 and TRBJ1-2; D is unresolved. Per the germline V gene, CDR1 is SGHRS and CDR2 is YFSETQ. V lost 8 bases and J lost 8, with 7 bases in between. The CDR3 is 9 residues long. The CDR3 spells CARAVGYTF. The CDR3 DNA reads as TGCGCCAGAGCCGTAGGCTACACCTTC.

This chain links TRBV6-1 with TRBJ2-7; possible D gene TRBD1, 5 bases. The CDR3 is made up of 15 amino acids. Deletions cut 7 bases from V and 1 base from J, with 17 bases between. CDR1 and CDR2 (germline): MNHNS, SASEGT. CDR3 DNA: TGTGCCAGCATCCCAGGGTACAGCGAGTCCTACGAGCAGTACTTC. Its protein is CASIPGYSESYEQYF.

In its sample, this clone was seen once. The chain joins TRBV6-5 to TRBJ2-7; 10 positions match TRBD2. The CDR3 runs to 13 residues. V trimming: 6 bases; J trimming: 5 bases; junction bases outside the gene matches: 4. Germline assignment: CDR1 MNHEY and CDR2 SVGAGI. The CDR3 DNA follows: TGTGCCAGCAGCCTAGCGGGAGACCACGAGCAGTACTTC. This sequence encodes CASSLAGDHEQYF.

The V call is TRBV6-6, the J call TRBJ1-2; D not certain. Germline CDR1 reads MNHNY; CDR2 reads SVGAGI (reference sequence). The ends were cut back, 2 bases at V and 6 bases at J, with 7 bases in the middle. The CDR3 runs to 12 residues. The CDR3 coding sequence is TGTGCCAGCAGTTACGGAACAGATGGCTACACCTTC. It is translated as CASSYGTDGYTF.

The V call is TRBV19, the J call TRBJ1-3, with D possibly matching TRBD1 (6 bases). Germline CDR1 and CDR2: LNHDA and SQIVND (reference sequence). The V end was cut by 3 bases, the J end by 2 bases, with 14 bases between. The CDR3 runs to 16 residues. CDR3 DNA: TGTGCCAGTAGTATTAGTGGGACACCGACTGGAAACACCATATATTTT. Residues: CASSISGTPTGNTIYF.

The gene calls are TRBV13 and TRBJ2-2; 7 positions agree with TRBD2. The junction had 5 bases not matched to a gene; V was cut back by 5 bases and J by 2 bases. Germline CDR1 reads PRHDT; CDR2 reads FYEKMQ (reference sequence). The CDR3 has 15 amino acids. CDR3 sequence (DNA): TGTGCCAGCAGCAAAAGGGACTACAACACCGGGGAGCTGTTTTTT. Translating gives CASSKRDYNTGELFF.

In the case of this clone: Just one base apart from a much larger clone, this may be a read error. The CDR3 coding sequence is TGTACCAGTAGTCCCGAGAGGACCTCTGGGGCCAACGTCCTGACTTTC. Its protein is CTSSPERTSGANVLTF. V is TRBV19 and J is TRBJ2-6; D remains ambiguous. The length of the CDR3 is 16 residues. The germline CDR1 and CDR2 sequences are LNHDA and SQIVND (reference sequence). Looking up the rest from reference TRBV19 and TRBJ2-6 gives the full variable domain: DGGITQSPKYLFRKEGQNVTLSCEQNLNHDAMYWYRQDPGQGLRLIYYSQIVNDFQKGDIAEGYSVSREKKESFPLTVTSAQKNPTAFYLCTSSPERTSGANVLTFGAGSRLTVL.

The gene calls are TRBV5-4 and TRBJ2-7, with a tentative D call TRBD2 (5 bases). This CDR3 is built from 15 residues. Looked up from germline, CDR1 is SGHNT and CDR2 is YYREEE (reference sequence). V was trimmed by 7 bases and J by 1 base, leaving 18 bases between them. CDR3 region: CASGFRTGGSYEQYF. CDR3 nucleotide sequence: TGTGCCAGCGGATTCCGGACTGGAGGATCCTACGAGCAGTACTTC. The full variable domain, completed using reference TRBV5-4 and TRBJ2-7, is ETGVTQSPTHLIKTRGQQVTLRCSSQSGHNTVSWYQQALGQGPQFIFQYYREEENGRGNFPPRFSGLQFPNYSSELNVNALELDDSALYLCASGFRTGGSYEQYFGPGTRLTVT.

The CDR3 reads CASSKWGRHNYGYTF. The DNA of the CDR3 is TGTGCCAGCAGTAAATGGGGTAGACACAACTATGGCTACACCTTC. The V call is TRBV28, the J call TRBJ1-2; D is unresolved. The CDR3 spans 15 residues. The V gene's germline CDR1 is MDHEN and CDR2 SYDVKM. Between the trimmed V and J ends, which lost 5 bases and 2 bases, there was a span of 15 bases.

V is TRBV10-1 and J is TRBJ2-1; the match to TRBD1 covers 7 bases. Germline loops: CDR1 WNHNN, CDR2 SYGVQD (reference sequence). Trimming at V came to 10 bases and at J to 5 bases, leaving 5 bases not matched to a gene. This CDR3 has 12 amino acids. CDR3 sequence reads: CATGDSDNEQFF. The CDR3 DNA sequence: TGCGCCACCGGGGACAGCGACAATGAGCAGTTCTTC.

The chain uses TRBV19 and TRBJ2-7; TRBD2 agrees at 10 bases. The germline V gene encodes CDR1 LNHDA and CDR2 SQIVND (reference sequence). The CDR3 is made up of 15 amino acids. V lost 4 bases and J lost 5; bases outside the gene matches: 8. CDR3 sequence reads: CASSKALAGAHEQYF. CDR3 nucleotides: TGTGCCAGTAGTAAGGCGCTAGCGGGAGCCCACGAGCAGTACTTC.

The chain combines TRBV27 with TRBJ2-1, with a tentative D call TRBD2 (5 bases). The V gene's germline CDR1 is MNHEY and CDR2 SMNVEV (reference sequence). The CDR3 is 15 amino acids. Between the trimmed V and J ends, which lost 4 bases and 0 bases, there was a span of 10 bases. For the CDR3, the DNA is TGTGCCAGCAGTTGGACTCATGGCTCCTACAATGAGCAGTTCTTC. It encodes CASSWTHGSYNEQFF.

The chain couples TRBV19 to TRBJ1-2; D is unclear. V gave up 6 bases and J gave up 3 bases, with 14 bases separating them. The germline CDR1 and CDR2 sequences are LNHDA and SQIVND (reference sequence). CDR3 size: 14 residues. This CDR3 reads CASRPSSTDYGYTF. Here the CDR3 DNA reads TGTGCCAGTAGACCCTCCAGTACGGACTATGGCTACACCTTC.

This chain joins TRBV10-3 and TRBJ2-1, with TRBD2 identical over 8 bases. This CDR3 region has 13 residues. Trimming removed 6 bases from V and 5 bases from J; junction bases left unmatched: 3. Germline V gene data show CDR1 as ENHRY and CDR2 as SYGVKD. For the CDR3, the DNA is TGTGCCATCAGACCGGGAGGGGACAATGAGCAGTTCTTC. The encoded protein is CAIRPGGDNEQFF.

This chain connects TRBV5-1 to TRBJ1-2; 10 nucleotides line up with TRBD1. This CDR3 region has 17 residues. Looked up from germline, CDR1 is SGHRS and CDR2 is YFSETQ. V lost 5 bases to trimming and J lost 1 base; unmatched junction nucleotides: 11. The CDR3: CASRAPRDRGFNYGYTF. In DNA form, the CDR3 reads TGCGCCAGCAGAGCTCCCCGGGACAGGGGATTTAACTATGGCTACACCTTC.

V usage is TRBV6-1 and J usage is TRBJ2-7, with D possibly being TRBD1 (6 bases). CDR1 is MNHNS, CDR2 SASEGT, per germline. Trimming took 7 bases from V and 2 from J, leaving 18 bases between them. The CDR3 runs to 15 residues. The CDR3 sequence: CASTEVWGPTYEQYF. As DNA, the CDR3 is TGTGCCAGCACCGAAGTATGGGGGCCGACCTACGAGCAGTACTTC.